The clone carrying this T cell receptor (beta chain) was picked up one time. Its antigen is as yet unknown. Definite or probable Susac syndrome was diagnosed using recently defined diagnostic criteria. TEMRA cells were FACS-enriched, and CD8+ and CD4+ T cells were isolated negatively. This specimen comes from a study of CD8 T cells in Susac syndrome. Points from the study as a whole: No clonal expansion appeared among CD4+ T cells in Susac patients.

Random hexamers were used to reverse transcribe about 0.5 to 1 ug of RNA. TCRdb called the immunoSEQ multiplex PCR reads again in MiXCR, with one record for every CDR3 protein. The sample holds under 200,000 distinct CDR3 sequences, 91% seen once. The source of this sequence is a human donor with Susac syndrome. Sequencing was carried out using CD4+ T cells from PBMCs.

The CDR3 sequence is CASSSGTGGQETQYF. The DNA for the CDR3 is TGTGCCAGCAGCTCCGGGACAGGGGGTCAAGAGACCCAGTACTTC. The chain links TRBV11-2 to TRBJ2-5; 11 bases agree with TRBD1. CDR3 length: 15 residues. J lost 2 bases, V lost 4 bases, and 3 bases had no gene match. The germline V gene has CDR1 SGHAT and CDR2 FQNNGV.